The rows below give T cell receptor beta chains drawn from one sample of a study of shared clonotypes between healthy human individuals. Profiling relied on immunoSEQ multiplex PCR, and the TCRdb table lists in-frame clones only, not all of them. The profile covers 2 million to 2.5 million clones, with 85% to 95% appearing a single time and around 0.35% taken by the ten largest. The sequenced sample was naive CD4+ T cells from PBMCs. The receptors stem from a man between 18 and 35 years old in good health. Some clones in this sample may be carry-over from other donors' samples. CDR3s include the opening cysteine and the closing phenylalanine or tryptophan. A D gene is named only where the DNA matches it firmly. A clone size is listed for some rows: how often the clone was seen (once, few, many), or a class if it is expanded.

CDR3	DNA	D	V	size	J
CSASGTGGAETQYF	TGCAGCGCGTCTGGGACAGGGGGCGCAGAGACCCAGTACTTC	TRBD1	TRBV29-1	-	TRBJ2-5
CASSNRGNYGYTF	TGTGCCAGCAGTAACAGGGGGAACTATGGCTACACCTTC	TRBD1	TRBV2	-	TRBJ1-2
CASSDQQGAWREQYF	TGTGCCAGCAGTGATCAACAGGGGGCCTGGAGGGAGCAGTACTTC	TRBD1	TRBV25-1	-	TRBJ2-7
CASSYRGPYSGNTIYF	TGTGCCAGCAGTTACAGGGGGCCATACTCTGGAAACACCATATATTTT	TRBD1	TRBV6-5	-	TRBJ1-3
CASSSRDFYGQPQHF	TGTGCCAGCAGCTCGAGAGATTTTTACGGTCAGCCCCAGCATTTT	-	TRBV5-6	-	TRBJ1-5
CASSFYRGAYEQYF	TGTGCCAGCAGTTTCTACAGGGGAGCCTACGAGCAGTACTTC	TRBD1	TRBV28	once	TRBJ2-7
CASSLASGTHYEQYF	TGTGCCAGCAGCTTGGCAAGCGGGACACACTACGAGCAGTACTTC	-	TRBV5-5	once	TRBJ2-7
CASSQPNSPLHF	TGTGCCAGCAGCCAACCCAATTCACCCCTCCACTTT	-	TRBV6-5	-	TRBJ1-6
CASSEPNSVTDTQYF	TGCGCCAGCAGTGAGCCAAACTCCGTCACAGATACGCAGTATTTT	-	TRBV10-2	-	TRBJ2-3
CASSPEGTEHGYTF	TGTGCCAGCTCCCCGGAGGGGACAGAGCACGGCTACACCTTC	TRBD1	TRBV6-5	-	TRBJ1-2
CASSWGDRGNQETQYF	TGCGCCAGCAGCTGGGGGGACAGGGGCAACCAAGAGACCCAGTACTTC	TRBD1	TRBV5-1	-	TRBJ2-5
CASSLAPRGQGHYGYTF	TGTGCCAGCAGCTTAGCCCCGCGGGGACAGGGCCACTATGGCTACACCTTC	TRBD1	TRBV11-2	-	TRBJ1-2
CAWSNSNQPQHF	TGTGCCTGGAGTAATAGCAATCAGCCCCAGCATTTT	-	TRBV30	few	TRBJ1-5
CASRWAGDTEAFF	TGTGCCAGCAGGTGGGCAGGGGACACTGAAGCTTTCTTT	-	TRBV28	-	TRBJ1-1
CASSDSIVWVANEKLFF	TGTGCCAGCAGTGACTCGATTGTCTGGGTTGCTAATGAAAAACTGTTTTTT	-	TRBV6-4	once	TRBJ1-4
CASSATGNEAFF	TGTGCCAGCAGTGCGACAGGTAATGAAGCTTTCTTT	-	TRBV2	-	TRBJ1-1
CASSRTGQGVETQYF	TGCGCCAGCAGCAGGACAGGTCAGGGGGTAGAGACCCAGTACTTC	TRBD1	TRBV5-1	-	TRBJ2-5
CSASRGDEQYF	TGCAGTGCTAGCAGGGGAGACGAGCAGTACTTC	-	TRBV20-1	-	TRBJ2-7
CASIRQGLNTEAFF	TGTGCCAGTATCCGCCAGGGCTTGAACACTGAAGCTTTCTTT	-	TRBV19	few	TRBJ1-1
CASSPLMGGETQYF	TGCGCCAGCAGCCCCCTGATGGGAGGGGAGACCCAGTACTTC	TRBD2	TRBV5-1	-	TRBJ2-5
CASSSTDGGNQPQHF	TGTGCCAGCAGCTCCACAGACGGGGGCAATCAGCCCCAGCATTTT	-	TRBV7-9	once	TRBJ1-5
CASSRGSGGSYEQYF	TGCGCCAGCAGCCGTGGGTCAGGGGGCTCCTACGAGCAGTACTTC	TRBD1	TRBV5-1	-	TRBJ2-7
CASSFGGSGEKLFF	TGTGCCAGCAGTTTTGGGGGGAGTGGGGAAAAACTGTTTTTT	-	TRBV28	-	TRBJ1-4
CASSPPPPGRRYYGYTF	TGTGCCAGCAGCCCTCCTCCCCCGGGTCGAAGGTACTATGGCTACACCTTC	-	TRBV7-2	-	TRBJ1-2
CASSSRGNTGELFF	TGTGCCAGCAGCTCCAGGGGGAACACCGGGGAGCTGTTTTTT	-	TRBV9	-	TRBJ2-2